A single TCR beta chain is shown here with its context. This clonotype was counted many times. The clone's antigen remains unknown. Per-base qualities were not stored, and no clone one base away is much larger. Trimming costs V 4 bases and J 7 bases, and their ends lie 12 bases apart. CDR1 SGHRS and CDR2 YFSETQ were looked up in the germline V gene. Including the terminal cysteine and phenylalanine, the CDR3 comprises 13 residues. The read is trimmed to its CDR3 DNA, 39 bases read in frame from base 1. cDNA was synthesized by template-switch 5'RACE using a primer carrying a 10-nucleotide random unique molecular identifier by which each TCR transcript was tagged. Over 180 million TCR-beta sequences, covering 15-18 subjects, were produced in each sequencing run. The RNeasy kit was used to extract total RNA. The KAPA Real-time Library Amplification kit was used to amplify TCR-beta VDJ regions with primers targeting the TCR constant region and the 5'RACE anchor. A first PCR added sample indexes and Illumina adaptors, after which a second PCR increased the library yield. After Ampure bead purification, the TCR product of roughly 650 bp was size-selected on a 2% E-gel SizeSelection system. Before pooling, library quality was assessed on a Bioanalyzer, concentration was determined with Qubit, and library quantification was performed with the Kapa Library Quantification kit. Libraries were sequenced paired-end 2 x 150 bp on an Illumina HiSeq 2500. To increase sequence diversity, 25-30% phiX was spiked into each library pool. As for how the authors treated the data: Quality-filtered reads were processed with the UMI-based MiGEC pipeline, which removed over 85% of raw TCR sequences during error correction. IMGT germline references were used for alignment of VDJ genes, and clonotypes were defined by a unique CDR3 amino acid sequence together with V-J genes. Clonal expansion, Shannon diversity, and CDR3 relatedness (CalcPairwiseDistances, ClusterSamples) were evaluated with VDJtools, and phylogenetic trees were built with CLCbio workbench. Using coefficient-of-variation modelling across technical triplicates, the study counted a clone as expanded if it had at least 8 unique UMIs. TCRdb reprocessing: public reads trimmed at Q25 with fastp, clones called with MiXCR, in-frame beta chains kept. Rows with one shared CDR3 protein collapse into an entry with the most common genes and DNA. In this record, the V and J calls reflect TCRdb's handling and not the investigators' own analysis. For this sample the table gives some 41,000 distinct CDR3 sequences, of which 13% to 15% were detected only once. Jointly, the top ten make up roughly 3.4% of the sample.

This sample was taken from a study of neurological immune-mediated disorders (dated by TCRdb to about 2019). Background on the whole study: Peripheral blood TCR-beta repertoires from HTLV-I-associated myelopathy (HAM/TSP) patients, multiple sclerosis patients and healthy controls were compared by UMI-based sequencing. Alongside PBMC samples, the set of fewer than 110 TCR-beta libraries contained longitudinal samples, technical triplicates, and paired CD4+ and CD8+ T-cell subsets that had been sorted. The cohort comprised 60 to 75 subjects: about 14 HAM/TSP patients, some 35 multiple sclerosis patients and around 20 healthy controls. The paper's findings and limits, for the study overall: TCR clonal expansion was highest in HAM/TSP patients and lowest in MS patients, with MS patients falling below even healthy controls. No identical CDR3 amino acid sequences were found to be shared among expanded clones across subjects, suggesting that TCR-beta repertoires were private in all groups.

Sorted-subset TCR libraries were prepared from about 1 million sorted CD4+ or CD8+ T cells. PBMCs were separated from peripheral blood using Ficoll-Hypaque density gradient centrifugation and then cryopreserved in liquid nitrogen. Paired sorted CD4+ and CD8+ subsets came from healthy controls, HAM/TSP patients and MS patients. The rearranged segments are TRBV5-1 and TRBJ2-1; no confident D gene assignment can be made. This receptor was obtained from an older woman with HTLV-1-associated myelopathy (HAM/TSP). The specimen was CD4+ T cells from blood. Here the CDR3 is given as CASSQELENEQFF. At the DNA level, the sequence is TGCGCCAGCAGCCAGGAACTTGAAAATGAGCAGTTCTTC.